A selection of T cell receptor beta chains follows, all from one sample in a study of control samples from healthy donors and cancer patients. The method was immunoSEQ multiplex PCR; TCRdb's version includes in-frame clones alone and lacks a portion of them. Of about 180,000 clones in the sample, around nine tenths were seen once. Sequencing input: blood. These receptors were collected from a man aged 25-40 years in good health. Both conserved end residues are part of each CDR3. D genes are given only for firm matches. Clone size is given for some rows only: seen once, a few or many times, or a class if the clone is expanded.

>TRBJ2-6|.|TRBV6-2/TRBV6-3|.
CASSADISGANVLTF
TGTGCCAGCAGTGCCGACATCTCTGGGGCCAACGTCCTGACTTTC
>TRBJ2-3|TRBD2|TRBV2|.
CASKRAGGFTDTQYF
TGTGCCAGCAAAAGGGCGGGGGGCTTCACAGATACGCAGTATTTT
>TRBJ2-7|.|TRBV14|.
CASSQESGYEQYF
TGTGCCAGCAGCCAAGAGTCAGGCTACGAGCAGTACTTC
>TRBJ1-1|.|TRBV7-9|.
CASSPEGGRVYFTEAFF
TGTGCCAGCAGCCCAGAGGGGGGGCGCGTTTATTTCACTGAAGCTTTCTTT
>TRBJ1-2|.|TRBV7-2|.
CASSLDRGTLKLVGYTF
TGTGCCAGCAGCTTAGATAGAGGGACACTTAAGTTGGTGGGCTACACCTTC
>TRBJ2-7|TRBD2|TRBV18|.
CASSPQRENEQYF
TGTGCCAGCTCACCCCAGCGGGAGAACGAGCAGTACTTC
>TRBJ1-1|TRBD1|TRBV30|.
CAWSDQGAWRAFF
TGTGCCTGGAGTGACCAGGGGGCTTGGCGAGCTTTCTTT
>TRBJ2-7|.|TRBV28|.
CASIKDRRGNEQYF
TGTGCCAGCATTAAAGACAGGAGAGGGAACGAGCAGTACTTC
>TRBJ2-2|TRBD1|TRBV12-3/TRBV12-4|.
CATRQGNGELFF
TGTGCCACCCGACAGGGTAACGGGGAGCTGTTTTTT
>TRBJ1-1|.|TRBV14|.
CASSQLQETEAFF
TGTGCCAGCAGCCAGCTACAAGAAACTGAAGCTTTCTTT
>TRBJ1-1|.|TRBV6-1|.
CASSEMTGVMNTEAFF
TGTGCCAGCAGTGAAATGACGGGGGTCATGAACACTGAAGCTTTCTTT
>TRBJ2-1|.|TRBV6-4|.
CASRTSPGPYNEQFF
TGTGCCAGCAGAACTAGCCCCGGGCCCTACAATGAGCAGTTCTTC
>TRBJ2-5|.|TRBV7-3|.
CASSLAGPQETQYF
TGTGCCAGCAGCTTAGCAGGGCCCCAAGAGACCCAGTACTTC
>TRBJ1-2|.|TRBV18|.
CASSPPGYGGYTF
TGTGCCAGCTCACCCCCAGGGTACGGTGGCTACACCTTC
>TRBJ2-7|.|TRBV15|.
CATSRDLGDDEQYF
TGTGCCACCAGCAGAGATTTGGGGGACGACGAGCAGTACTTC
>TRBJ1-6|.|TRBV20-1|.
CSVKGNSPLHF
TGCAGTGTGAAAGGGAATTCACCCCTCCACTTT
>TRBJ1-1|TRBD1|TRBV5-1|.
CASSSTDRDGTEAFF
TGCGCCAGCAGCTCGACAGACAGGGATGGCACTGAAGCTTTCTTT
>TRBJ1-5|.|TRBV14|.
CASSPEQVLNQPQHF
TGTGCCAGCAGCCCGGAACAGGTTTTGAATCAGCCCCAGCATTTT
>TRBJ1-3|.|TRBV9|.
CASSVEDSGNTIYF
TGTGCCAGCAGCGTAGAAGATTCTGGAAACACCATATATTTT
>TRBJ2-2|TRBD1|TRBV24-1|.
CATSDTGQGLNTGELFF
TGTGCCACCAGTGATACCGGACAGGGATTGAACACCGGGGAGCTGTTTTTT
>TRBJ2-3|.|TRBV6-1|.
CASSDSGSSTDTQYF
TGTGCCAGCAGTGATAGCGGTTCTAGCACAGATACGCAGTATTTT
>TRBJ2-3|TRBD1|TRBV24-1|.
CATSDWTGGTDTQYF
TGTGCCACCAGTGATTGGACAGGGGGCACAGATACGCAGTATTTT
>TRBJ2-1|TRBD2|TRBV10-3|once
CAISALAGNNEQFF
TGTGCCATCAGTGCACTAGCGGGTAATAATGAGCAGTTCTTC
>TRBJ1-1|.|TRBV3-1/TRBV3-2|.
CASSQGQGVSEAFF
TGTGCCAGCAGCCAAGGTCAGGGAGTTTCTGAAGCTTTCTTT
>TRBJ1-1|.|TRBV2|.
CASSEGVIRTEAFF
TGTGCCAGCAGTGAAGGCGTAATTCGGACTGAAGCTTTCTTT
>TRBJ1-5|.|TRBV10-2|.
CASSESISGVGNQPQHF
TGCGCCAGCAGTGAGTCGATTTCGGGGGTAGGTAATCAGCCCCAGCATTTT
>TRBJ2-3|.|TRBV6-2/TRBV6-3|.
CASSAYRSSTDTQYF
TGTGCCAGCAGCGCGTACAGGAGTAGCACAGATACGCAGTATTTT
>TRBJ1-2|TRBD1|TRBV5-1|.
CASSPTGLDGYTF
TGCGCCAGCAGCCCGACAGGGTTGGATGGCTACACCTTC
>TRBJ1-1|.|TRBV27|.
CASSSLGQAFF
TGTGCCAGCAGTTCTCTGGGCCAAGCTTTCTTT
>TRBJ1-2|.|TRBV3-1/TRBV3-2|.
CASSQDRDWSYGYTF
TGTGCCAGCAGCCAAGATAGGGATTGGAGCTATGGCTACACCTTC
>TRBJ1-5|.|TRBV5-4|.
CASSLGGEQPQHF
TGTGCCAGCAGCTTGGGAGGCGAGCAGCCCCAGCATTTT
>TRBJ1-4|TRBD1|TRBV6-5|.
CASSLDRGRNEKLFF
TGTGCCAGCAGCCTCGACAGGGGGCGTAATGAAAAACTGTTTTTT
>TRBJ1-1|.|TRBV5-6|.
CASKSDTEPGAFF
TGTGCCAGCAAATCGGACACCGAACCTGGAGCTTTCTTT
>TRBJ1-1|.|TRBV30|.
CAWKGVGTEAFF
TGTGCCTGGAAAGGAGTGGGAACTGAAGCTTTCTTT
>TRBJ2-7|.|TRBV14|.
CASSRRDHEQYF
TGTGCCAGCAGCCGACGGGACCACGAGCAGTACTTC
>TRBJ1-6|TRBD1|TRBV2|.
CASSGTGGRSPLHF
TGTGCCAGCAGTGGAACAGGGGGCCGGTCACCCCTCCACTTT
>TRBJ2-7|.|TRBV18|once
CASSPNGGLSYEQYF
TGTGCCAGCTCACCGAACGGGGGGCTCTCCTACGAGCAGTACTTC
>TRBJ2-6|TRBD2|TRBV19|.
CASSRGGSGANVLTF
TGTGCCAGTAGCCGGGGGGGGTCTGGGGCCAACGTCCTGACTTTC
>TRBJ2-4|.|TRBV12-2|.
CASPALAKNIQYF
TGTGCAAGTCCAGCTTTAGCCAAAAACATTCAGTACTTC
>TRBJ1-3|.|TRBV2|.
CASSDLDYSGNTIYF
TGTGCCAGCAGTGATTTGGATTACTCTGGAAACACCATATATTTT
>TRBJ1-2|.|TRBV3-1/TRBV3-2|.
CASSQAGVGYTF
TGTGCCAGCAGCCAAGCAGGGGTTGGCTACACCTTC
>TRBJ1-4|.|TRBV4-3|.
CASSQEFGSQKLFF
TGCGCCAGCAGCCAAGAATTTGGGTCGCAAAAACTGTTTTTT
>TRBJ2-5|.|TRBV7-2|.
CASSLDGRQETQYF
TGTGCCAGCAGCTTAGATGGCAGGCAAGAGACCCAGTACTTC
>TRBJ2-7|TRBD2|TRBV10-3|.
CAITNPSGDSYEQYF
TGTGCCATCACAAACCCTAGCGGGGACTCCTACGAGCAGTACTTC
>TRBJ1-1|TRBD1|TRBV24-1|once
CATSVNRGENTEAFF
TGTGCCACCAGTGTGAACAGGGGAGAAAATACTGAAGCTTTCTTT
>TRBJ1-2|.|TRBV2|once
CASSEVRGGGYTF
TGTGCCAGCAGTGAAGTCAGGGGTGGGGGCTACACCTTC